This TCR beta chain was recorded in a study of T cells in Graves' hyperthyroidism and ophthalmopathy. The CDR3 has 16 amino acids. Trimming cost V 4 bases and J 9 bases; bases outside gene matches: 13. From germline, CDR1 is MGHRA and CDR2 YSYEKL. Amplified regions were TCR beta CDR3 sequences from RNA transcripts. First-round RT-PCR of the TCR CDR3 relied on the HTBI primer set. TCRdb passed the multiplex PCR reads through MiXCR, listing each CDR3 protein once. The sample includes about 25,000 distinct CDR3 sequences, around 47% of them seen just once. This clonotype was observed at least ten times. Specimen: blood. V is TRBV4-1 and J is TRBJ2-1; 9 bases are a match to TRBD2. This clonotype was sampled from a middle-aged woman with Graves' hyperthyroidism that later progressed to Graves' ophthalmopathy. CDR3 residues: CASSPSAGGRAGEQFF. The DNA of the CDR3 is TGCGCCAGCAGCCCCTCCGCGGGCGGGAGGGCGGGTGAGCAGTTCTTC.